The clone carrying this T cell receptor beta chain came up many times. Antigen specificity is unknown. These data come from a study of T-cell reconstitution after alpha-beta-depleted transplantation in children. General study points: The high TCRbeta diversity at day 60 in some patients came from surviving recipient T cells and thymic progenitors. Reportedly, roughly two months post-transplant, alpha-beta T cells arose from several hundred expanded graft clones. Fresh T-cell production supplied most of the T-cell counts and diversity seen one year after transplant.

The CDR3 consists of 14 residues. V gave up 1 base and J gave up 7 bases, with 10 bases separating them. Germline V CDR1 and CDR2: LGHNA, YNFKEQ. Unique molecular identifiers were built into the TCRbeta library. Via MiXCR, TCRdb re-called the PCR reads, giving one row per CDR3 protein. The sample holds a few hundred thousand distinct CDR3 sequences, roughly 11% seen once. This receptor was taken from a child younger than two with acute myeloid leukemia, due to receive a stem cell transplant. The genes are TRBV4-2 and TRBJ1-4; D call uncertain. The sequences come from PBMCs, collected before TCRalphabeta/CD19-depleted stem cell transplant. The CDR3 bases are TGTGCCAGCAGCCAAGGAGGGCCGGTTGAAAAACTGTTTTTT. It encodes CASSQGGPVEKLFF.